The 26 T cell receptor beta chains given below trace back to one sample, sequenced in a study of blood T cell repertoires in COVID-19 (dated by TCRdb to 2020 to 2022). Preparation of the library involved the immunoSEQ multiplex PCR assay. The clones in this table, taken by TCRdb from immuneACCESS, are in-frame only. Not every clone is retained; where verified, under half of the shortfall comes from an unresolved V gene, and the cause of the rest is unknown. The sample table records around 70,000 clones; 89% of these occur just once. Of the sample, roughly 9% is held by the ten largest clones. The sample comprised peripheral blood. These TCRs come from a man older than 75 with acute or convalescent COVID-19.

The chain couples TRBV2 to TRBJ1-4; 7 bases agree with TRBD1. The CDR3 is 15 residues long. Germline loops: CDR1 SNHLY, CDR2 FYNNEI. V was clipped by 7 bases and J by 1 base; unmatched bases: 6. The CDR3 DNA sequence: TGTGCCAGCAAAGGGGGCGGGGAAACTAATGAAAAACTGTTTTTT. Translating gives CASKGGGETNEKLFF.

This chain joins TRBV15 and TRBJ1-5; D remains unclear. The germline V gene encodes CDR1 LNHNV and CDR2 YYDKDF (reference sequence). Trimming took off 0 bases at V and 0 bases at J, with 3 bases between the two ends. The CDR3 consists of 14 residues. CDR3 sequence: CATSRDRSNQPQHF. CDR3 bases: TGTGCCACCAGCAGAGACCGTAGCAATCAGCCCCAGCATTTT.

The genes are TRBV30 and TRBJ2-3; tentative D call: TRBD1 (6 bases). Germline lookup yields CDR1 GTSNPN and CDR2 SVGIG (reference sequence). CDR3 length equals 14 residues. V was shortened by 5 bases and J by 2 bases, with 14 bases between the two germline ends. The CDR3 sequence is CAWDSRGPTDTQYF. The CDR3 region has the DNA TGTGCCTGGGATTCCAGGGGACCCACAGATACGCAGTATTTT. Drawing the rest from reference TRBV30 and TRBJ2-3, the complete variable domain is SQTIHQWPATLVQPVGSPLSLECTVEGTSNPNLYWYRQAAGRGLQLLFYSVGIGQISSEVPQNLSASRPQDRQFILSSKKLLLSDSGFYLCAWDSRGPTDTQYFGPGTRLTVL.

The V call is TRBV21-1, the J call TRBJ1-2; TRBD1, as called in the table, went unchecked against the DNA. TRBV21-1 is termed a pseudogene. CDR3 length: 15 residues. The DNA of the CDR3 is TGTGCCAGCAGAACAGGGTACGGAGCTAACTATGGCTACACCTTC. It codes for CASRTGYGANYGYTF.

This chain links TRBV18 with TRBJ1-4; D gene ambiguous. V lost 2 bases and J lost 3, with 7 bases in between. Per germline, CDR1 KGHSH and CDR2 LQKENI. The CDR3 is 14 residues long. The DNA for the CDR3 is TGTGCCAGCTCACCAAGCGGGGCTAATGAAAAACTGTTTTTT. Protein product: CASSPSGANEKLFF.

The chain joins TRBV18 to TRBJ2-3; TRBD1 might be the D (6 bases). This CDR3 spans 16 amino acids. Trimming removed 4 bases at V and 6 bases at J, with 20 bases between. In germline, CDR1 is KGHSH, CDR2 LQKENI. The CDR3 DNA sequence: TGTGCCAGCTCACAGCTACTACAACAGGGTTACGATACGCAGTATTTT. Protein product: CASSQLLQQGYDTQYF.

This clone has just a few counts. The chain employs TRBV2 and TRBJ1-3; D gene uncertain. Trimming left V 6 bases short and J 0 bases short, with 15 bases between. The CDR3 is 16 amino acids. In germline, CDR1 is SNHLY, CDR2 FYNNEI. The CDR3 region is CASRVGGVFSGNTIYF. In nucleotides, the CDR3 is TGTGCCAGCAGGGTTGGCGGAGTCTTCTCTGGAAACACCATATATTTT.

This chain connects TRBV7-9 to TRBJ1-2; TRBD1 might be the D (6 bases). The CDR3 is 14 residues long. Germline assignment: CDR1 SEHNR and CDR2 FQNEAQ (reference sequence). Trimming removed 4 bases from V and 8 bases from J, with 17 bases in between. CDR3 DNA: TGTGCCAGCAGCTGGACGGCAGGGGAGGGAGGCTACACCTTC. Its protein product is CASSWTAGEGGYTF.

The rearrangement joins TRBV9 to TRBJ2-7; D is possibly TRBD2 (5 bases). Germline assignment: CDR1 SGDLS and CDR2 YYNGEE. The CDR3 totals 14 residues. Trimming took 0 bases from V and 5 from J, leaving 12 bases between them. The CDR3 bases are TGTGCCAGCAGCGTAGGGCCCATCGGGGACGAGCAGTACTTC. Encoded protein: CASSVGPIGDEQYF.

V is TRBV18 and J is TRBJ2-5; 7 bases map to TRBD1. Germline V gene sequence: CDR1 KGHSH, CDR2 LQKENI. V trimming: 4 bases; J trimming: 3 bases; junction bases outside the gene matches: 2. This CDR3 has 13 residues. In nucleotides, the CDR3 is TGTGCCAGCTCACGGGACAGAAAAGAGACCCAGTACTTC. This codes for CASSRDRKETQYF.

The chain is built from TRBV3-1 (or the pseudogene TRBV3-2) and TRBJ1-1; no reliable D call. The germline V gene has CDR1 LGHDT and CDR2 YNNKEL (reference sequence). V lost 0 bases and J lost 9, with 11 bases in between. This CDR3 has 13 residues. The CDR3: CASSQDPSVKAFF. CDR3 in DNA: TGTGCCAGCAGCCAAGATCCGAGTGTAAAAGCTTTCTTT.

This chain joins TRBV7-2 and TRBJ1-2, with D unclear. Germline V lookup: CDR1 SGHTA, CDR2 FQGNSA. V gave up 1 base and J gave up 3 bases, with 12 bases separating them. This CDR3 comprises 15 residues. CDR3 in amino acids: CASSLDFGTYYGYTF. For the CDR3, the DNA is TGTGCCAGCAGCTTAGATTTTGGCACCTACTATGGCTACACCTTC.

V gene TRBV3-1 (or the pseudogene TRBV3-2) combines with J gene TRBJ1-4; D gene ambiguous. Germline V CDR1 and CDR2: LGHDT, YNNKEL (reference sequence). V lost 6 bases to trimming and J lost 0 bases, with 14 bases between them. This CDR3 region has 16 residues. The CDR3, as DNA: TGTGCCAGCAGTTCAGGCATTATCACAACTAATGAAAAACTGTTTTTT. Translating it yields CASSSGIITTNEKLFF.

The CDR3 DNA reads as TGTGCCAGTACCCTGGGACAGGGAGGCACTGAAGCTTTCTTT. Translating gives CASTLGQGGTEAFF. The chain couples TRBV19 to TRBJ1-1, with 9 bases identical to TRBD1. Trimming cost V 7 bases and J 4 bases; bases outside gene matches: 7. This CDR3 is built from 14 residues. Germline loops: CDR1 LNHDA, CDR2 SQIVND (reference sequence).

The chain is built from TRBV7-2 and TRBJ1-3; D is undetermined. Germline lookup yields CDR1 SGHTA and CDR2 FQGNSA. Trimming removed 1 base at V and 4 bases at J, with 8 bases between. The CDR3 runs 14 residues. The CDR3 DNA is TGTGCCAGCAGCTTAGTGGGGAGGGGAAACACCATATATTTT. Protein: CASSLVGRGNTIYF.

V and J are TRBV6-5 and TRBJ2-7, with 14 positions matching TRBD2. V was pared by 4 bases and J by 4 bases, with 3 bases of the junction left unmatched. CDR1 and CDR2 from the germline V gene are MNHEY and SVGAGI. CDR3 length equals 15 residues. CDR3 in DNA: TGTGCCAGCAGTTTTTGGACTAGCGGGAGGTACGAGCAGTACTTC. As protein: CASSFWTSGRYEQYF.

This clone has a single count. The chain links TRBV5-1 to TRBJ2-2; 9 bases align to TRBD2. The CDR3 consists of 15 residues. Germline loops: CDR1 SGHRS, CDR2 YFSETQ. The V segment lost 0 bases and the J segment 6 bases; nucleotides outside the gene matches: 3. The CDR3 is CASSLGLAGPGELFF. Written as DNA, the CDR3 is TGCGCCAGCAGCTTGGGGCTAGCGGGGCCCGGGGAGCTGTTTTTT.

The chain couples TRBV30 to TRBJ1-4; 9 bases agree with TRBD1. CDR1 is GTSNPN and CDR2 is SVGIG in the germline V gene (reference sequence). The CDR3 has 14 residues. Trimming at V came to 1 base and at J to 7 bases, leaving 4 bases not matched to a gene. The CDR3 spells CAWSAGTGSEKLFF. The CDR3, as DNA: TGTGCCTGGAGTGCCGGGACAGGGAGTGAAAAACTGTTTTTT.

The chain has TRBV4-1 and TRBJ2-1; 8 nucleotides match TRBD2. The CDR3 extends over 16 amino acids. CDR1 is MGHRA and CDR2 is YSYEKL in the germline V gene. J gave up 9 bases and V 0 bases, and 10 bases lay outside the gene matches. The DNA for the CDR3 is TGCGCCAGCAGCCAAGAGGCGAGCGGGAGAGGATTTGAGCAGTTCTTC. Translating it yields CASSQEASGRGFEQFF.

The rearrangement uses TRBV12-5 and TRBJ1-2; D is perhaps TRBD1 (6 bases). Trimming shortened V by 3 bases and J by 7 bases, and 15 bases separated the two germline ends. Germline V gives CDR1 LGHNT, CDR2 FRNRAP. The CDR3 is made up of 14 amino acids. DNA for the CDR3: TGTGCTAGTGGTTTTGGAACAGGGTTATCTGGCTACACCTTC. As protein: CASGFGTGLSGYTF.

The rearrangement uses TRBV7-9 and TRBJ1-3, with D perhaps matching TRBD1 (5 bases). Germline V CDR1 and CDR2: SEHNR, FQNEAQ (reference sequence). This CDR3 has 17 amino acids. V dropped 1 base and J dropped 8 bases, with 21 bases sitting between them. CDR3 loop: CASSLEIRFAREDTIYF. CDR3 coding DNA: TGTGCCAGCAGCTTAGAGATCCGGTTTGCCAGGGAAGACACCATATATTTT. Variable domain in full (rest from reference TRBV7-9 and TRBJ1-3): DTGVSQNPRHKITKRGQNVTFRCDPISEHNRLYWYRQTLGQGPEFLTYFQNEAQLEKSRLLSDRFSAERPKGSFSTLEIQRTEQGDSAMYLCASSLEIRFAREDTIYFGEGSWLTVV.

The chain has TRBV2 and TRBJ2-1; tentative D call: TRBD1 (5 bases). The CDR3 totals 12 residues. V was trimmed by 7 bases and J by 3 bases, leaving 7 bases between them. Germline V lookup: CDR1 SNHLY, CDR2 FYNNEI. In nucleotides, the CDR3 is TGTGCCAGCACACAGGACTACAATGAGCAGTTCTTC. Amino acids: CASTQDYNEQFF.

The chain has TRBV23-1 and TRBJ2-5, with D possibly being TRBD2 (7 bases). TRBV23-1 is placed among ORFs of uncertain function. Trimming pared 1 base from V and 5 bases from J, leaving 11 bases between. The CDR3 totals 14 residues. The CDR3 loop is CASSQWEGVETQYF. CDR3 DNA sequence: TGCGCCAGCAGTCAATGGGAGGGGGTGGAGACCCAGTACTTC.

The chain joins TRBV4-1 to TRBJ1-2, with unresolved D. V lost 3 bases, J lost 5 bases, and 16 bases lay in between. The CDR3 totals 15 residues. Germline V gene data show CDR1 as MGHRA and CDR2 as YSYEKL. The CDR3, as DNA: TGCGCCAGCAGCCACTACGGACTGGAGGTGTATGGCTACACCTTC. Encoded protein: CASSHYGLEVYGYTF.

The chain couples TRBV5-4 to TRBJ2-7; D is possibly TRBD2 (7 bases). Trimming cost V 2 bases and J 5 bases, with 20 bases left between them. Germline CDR1 is SGHNT and CDR2 is YYREEE (reference sequence). This CDR3 is built from 16 residues. The CDR3 is CASSFGWGGASDEQYF. The CDR3 nucleotides are TGTGCCAGCAGCTTTGGATGGGGGGGCGCGTCCGACGAGCAGTACTTC.

V is TRBV12-5 and J is TRBJ1-1, with D hard to call. Deletions cut 1 base from V and 0 bases from J, with 9 bases between. Germline values: CDR1 LGHNT, CDR2 FRNRAP. This CDR3 is 15 amino acids long. CDR3 in amino acids: CASGLDMAMNTEAFF. CDR3 DNA: TGTGCTAGTGGTTTGGACATGGCCATGAACACTGAAGCTTTCTTT.